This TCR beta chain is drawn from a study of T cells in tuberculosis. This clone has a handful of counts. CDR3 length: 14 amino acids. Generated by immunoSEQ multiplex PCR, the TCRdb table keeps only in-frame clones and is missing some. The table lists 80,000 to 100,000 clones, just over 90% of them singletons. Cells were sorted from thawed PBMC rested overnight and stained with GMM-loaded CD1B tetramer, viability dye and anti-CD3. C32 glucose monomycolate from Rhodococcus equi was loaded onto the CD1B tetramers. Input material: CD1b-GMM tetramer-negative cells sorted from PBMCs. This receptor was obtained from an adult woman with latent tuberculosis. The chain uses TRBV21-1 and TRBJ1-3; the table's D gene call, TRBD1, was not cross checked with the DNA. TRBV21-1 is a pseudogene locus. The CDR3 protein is CASSPGTGGNTIYF. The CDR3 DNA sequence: TGTGCCAGCAGCCCCGGGACAGGGGGAAACACCATATATTTT.